This is a list of T cell receptor beta chains from one sample in a study of T-cell memory formation after mild COVID-19. Via MiXCR, TCRdb re-called the 5' RACE reads, giving one row per CDR3 protein. The data contain 450,000 or so distinct CDR3 sequences, around 27% of them seen just once; the ten biggest clones take up roughly an eighth. Specimen: PBMCs or a T cell subset sorted from them (not recorded which). The receptor source for this set is an adult woman who had mild COVID-19 (a few samples of this study predate the infection). Cell type and time point are not known. Each CDR3 is given with its conserved first and last residue. D genes are given only for firm matches. Clone size is stated in some rows and not others, as once, few, many or a class when expanded.

clone_size	d_call	v_call	j_call	cdr3_aa	cdr3_nt
NA	NA	TRBV4-3	TRBJ1-2	CASSQDEGPGGYTF	TGCGCCAGCAGCCAAGATGAGGGGCCGGGTGGCTACACCTTC
NA	NA	TRBV9	TRBJ2-7	CASVGGIEGEQYF	TGTGCCAGCGTCGGGGGTATCGAAGGCGAGCAGTACTTC
NA	TRBD1	TRBV9	TRBJ1-2	CASSRDSRITNYGYTF	TGTGCCAGCAGCCGGGACAGCCGAATCACTAACTATGGCTACACCTTC
NA	NA	TRBV7-6	TRBJ2-1	CASSLPKGRDGGDEQFF	TGTGCCAGCAGCTTACCGAAGGGCCGGGACGGAGGCGATGAGCAGTTCTTC
NA	NA	TRBV18	TRBJ1-1	CASSPVTGLNTEAFF	TGTGCCAGCTCACCCGTCACAGGATTGAACACTGAAGCTTTCTTT
NA	NA	TRBV20-1	TRBJ1-2	CSASHRTGAGYTF	TGCAGTGCTAGTCATCGAACGGGGGCTGGCTACACCTTC
few	NA	TRBV7-8	TRBJ2-3	CASSLALEASTDTQYF	TGTGCCAGCAGCCTCGCACTAGAGGCTAGCACAGATACGCAGTATTTT
few	TRBD2	TRBV7-3	TRBJ2-1	CASSLETSGANEQFF	TGTGCCAGCAGCCTGGAGACTAGCGGGGCCAATGAGCAGTTCTTC
many	NA	TRBV27	TRBJ2-1	CASSLYPIHNEQFF	TGTGCCAGCAGTTTGTACCCAATCCACAATGAGCAGTTCTTC
once	NA	TRBV7-9	TRBJ1-1	CASTFLEAFF	TGTGCCAGCACCTTCTTAGAAGCTTTCTTT
few	TRBD1	TRBV29-1	TRBJ2-1	CSAIDRGQFF	TGCAGCGCAATAGACAGGGGGCAGTTCTTC
NA	TRBD1	TRBV20-1	TRBJ2-3	CSAADRGITRSGDTQYF	TGCAGTGCTGCGGACAGGGGGATCACAAGGTCGGGAGATACGCAGTATTTT
few	NA	TRBV29-1	TRBJ2-7	CSVWREGPNEQYF	TGCAGCGTTTGGCGCGAGGGCCCAAACGAGCAGTACTTC
NA	NA	TRBV20-1	TRBJ2-5	CSARATGETQYF	TGCAGTGCTAGGGCGACCGGAGAGACCCAGTACTTC
NA	NA	TRBV12-3/TRBV12-4	TRBJ1-5	CASSFGQGISPQHF	TGTGCCAGCAGTTTTGGTCAGGGAATCAGCCCCCAGCATTTT
few	TRBD1	TRBV7-3	TRBJ2-1	CASSSGQGNEQFF	TGTGCCAGCAGCTCAGGACAGGGCAATGAGCAGTTCTTC
NA	NA	TRBV2	TRBJ1-1	CASSDPEGTSNTEAFF	TGTGCCAGCAGTGATCCGGAAGGGACTTCGAACACTGAAGCTTTCTTT
NA	NA	TRBV24-1	TRBJ2-7	CATSDRQATSYEQYF	TGTGCCACCAGTGACCGACAGGCTACCTCCTACGAGCAGTACTTC
few	NA	TRBV3-1	TRBJ2-7	CASSQVWRRGADLYEQYF	TGTGCCAGCAGCCAAGTGTGGAGACGGGGGGCCGACCTCTACGAGCAGTACTTC
NA	NA	TRBV7-2	TRBJ2-5	CASNRALGPETQYF	TGTGCCAGTAACCGGGCCTTAGGGCCAGAGACCCAGTACTTC
few	NA	TRBV7-9	TRBJ2-7	CASSSGRFTYEQYF	TGTGCCAGCAGTTCCGGACGGTTTACCTACGAGCAGTACTTC
NA	NA	TRBV4-3	TRBJ2-3	CASSQDWAGLPTADTQYF	TGCGCCAGCAGCCAAGATTGGGCGGGACTTCCGACCGCAGATACGCAGTATTTT
NA	NA	TRBV20-1	TRBJ1-5	CSARDVTGPTNQPQHF	TGCAGTGCTAGAGATGTGACAGGACCCACCAATCAGCCCCAGCATTTT
few	NA	TRBV6-2/TRBV6-3	TRBJ2-1	CASSPRGRRNEQFF	TGTGCCAGCAGTCCCCGCGGACGTAGGAATGAGCAGTTCTTC
NA	TRBD2	TRBV7-9	TRBJ2-5	CASSAAPWLSSGVETQYF	TGTGCCAGCAGCGCAGCCCCTTGGTTGTCTAGCGGTGTGGAGACCCAGTACTTC
few	NA	TRBV5-4	TRBJ1-6	CASSLGAGNNSPLHF	TGTGCCAGCAGCTTGGGGGCAGGGAATAATTCACCCCTCCACTTT
few	NA	TRBV3-1	TRBJ2-1	CASSHYDEQFF	TGTGCCAGCAGCCACTATGATGAGCAGTTCTTC
few	NA	TRBV6-1	TRBJ1-2	CASRADANYGYTF	TGTGCCAGCAGGGCAGACGCAAACTATGGCTACACCTTC
NA	TRBD1	TRBV5-5	TRBJ1-5	CASSLGGTDQPQHF	TGTGCCAGCAGCTTGGGGGGGACAGATCAGCCCCAGCATTTT
many	TRBD2	TRBV3-1	TRBJ2-3	CASSPGLAGSTDTQYF	TGTGCCAGCAGCCCGGGACTAGCGGGTAGCACAGATACGCAGTATTTT
few	NA	TRBV7-8	TRBJ1-2	CASSLWMDGYTF	TGTGCCAGCAGCTTATGGATGGATGGCTACACCTTC
NA	NA	TRBV12-3/TRBV12-4	TRBJ2-3	CASSSPWGGQSTDTQYF	TGTGCCAGCAGTTCTCCATGGGGCGGGCAGAGCACAGATACGCAGTATTTT
NA	NA	TRBV5-6	TRBJ2-2	CASSLVSSVGELFF	TGTGCCAGCAGCCTCGTTAGTAGCGTCGGGGAGCTGTTTTTT
many	TRBD1	TRBV7-6	TRBJ2-7	CASRPGTGAYEQYF	TGTGCCAGCAGACCCGGGACAGGGGCGTACGAGCAGTACTTC
NA	TRBD1	TRBV6-2/TRBV6-3	TRBJ1-2	CASSYLTGRLYGYTF	TGTGCCAGCAGTTACTTGACAGGGAGGCTCTATGGCTACACCTTC